The clone carrying this TCR beta chain came up a few times. Amplified regions were TCR beta CDR3 sequences from RNA transcripts. TCR CDR3 regions were first amplified by RT-PCR with HTBI primers. One entry per CDR3 protein, called by TCRdb with MiXCR from the multiplex PCR reads. The data contain 450,000 to 600,000 distinct CDR3 sequences, around 20% of them singletons. This entry is derived from a study of T cells in Graves' hyperthyroidism and ophthalmopathy. The junction had 16 bases not matched to a gene; V was cut back by 5 bases and J by 5 bases. The CDR3 has 18 amino acids. Germline V gives CDR1 SGHTA, CDR2 FQGNSA.

The sequence was obtained from a man aged 40-50 years with Graves' ophthalmopathy. The sample was blood. V usage is TRBV7-2 and J usage is TRBJ2-2; 8 bases align to TRBD2. CDR3 amino acids: CASSPVWGRGARTGELFF. CDR3 nucleotide sequence: TGTGCCAGCAGCCCTGTCTGGGGGCGGGGGGCCAGAACCGGGGAGCTGTTTTTT.